One sample yielded the 22 T cell receptor beta chains listed below, sequenced in a study of shared clonotypes between healthy human individuals. Data came from immunoSEQ multiplex PCR; TCRdb stores just in-frame clones and leaves some out. The repertoire holds about 2 million clones, with about 95% as singletons. Cells designated naive CD8 were CD45RO-negative and were positively selected for CCR7, with terminally differentiated effector memory CD45RA+ cells excluded. The specimen sequenced was naive CD8+ T cells sorted from blood. Every receptor here comes from a man aged 18 to 30 in good health.

The gene calls are TRBV7-9 and TRBJ2-7, with D uncertain. Germline values: CDR1 SEHNR, CDR2 FQNEAQ (reference sequence). Deletions cut 4 bases from V and 0 bases from J, with 10 bases between. The CDR3 extends over 14 amino acids. This chain's CDR3 is CASSSPQPSYEQYF. CDR3 bases: TGTGCCAGCAGCTCGCCACAGCCCTCCTACGAGCAGTACTTC.

The chain employs TRBV7-2 and TRBJ2-7, with D unresolved. The CDR3 has 13 residues. V lost 1 base and J lost 2, with 6 bases in between. The germline CDR1 and CDR2 sequences are SGHTA and FQGNSA. CDR3 sequence: CASSLVDTYEQYF. In nucleotides, the CDR3 is TGTGCCAGCAGCTTAGTAGACACCTACGAGCAGTACTTC.

J is TRBJ1-2 and V is TRBV4-1; no definite D call. Germline CDR1 and CDR2: MGHRA and YSYEKL. V lost 4 bases and J lost 4, with 13 bases in between. This CDR3 is 14 amino acids long. The DNA of the CDR3 is TGCGCCAGCAGCCCCCCGGCCGGCGGCTATGGCTACACCTTC. Translation: CASSPPAGGYGYTF.

The chain uses TRBV9 and TRBJ2-3; D is unresolved. Germline V gene lookup returns CDR1 SGDLS and CDR2 YYNGEE. This CDR3 is built from 14 residues. Trimming stripped 4 bases from V and 1 base from J, with 10 bases between. The CDR3 sequence: CASSPRWGTDTQYF. CDR3 DNA: TGTGCCAGCAGCCCCCGGTGGGGCACAGATACGCAGTATTTT.

The chain links TRBV6-6 to TRBJ2-1; TRBD1 or TRBD2 may be the D gene (5 bases each). Trimming took off 1 base at V and 12 bases at J, with 16 bases between the two ends. The CDR3 covers 14 residues. Germline CDR1 reads MNHNY; CDR2 reads SVGAGI (reference sequence). The CDR3 region has the DNA TGTGCCAGCAGTTACTTGCATCGGGGACGGGCGCAGTTCTTC. Encoded protein: CASSYLHRGRAQFF.

This chain joins TRBV10-1 and TRBJ2-5, with a weak D call TRBD1 (6 bases). V lost 5 bases and J 2 bases, leaving 9 bases between the germline ends. This CDR3 is 13 amino acids long. The V gene's germline CDR1 is WNHNN and CDR2 SYGVQD (reference sequence). Written as DNA, the CDR3 is TGCGCCAGCAGTCAACAGGGTCAAGAGACCCAGTACTTC. This codes for CASSQQGQETQYF.

CDR3 residues: CAWTNVLVSGNTIYF. The CDR3 DNA reads as TGTGCCTGGACCAACGTCCTAGTCTCTGGAAACACCATATATTTT. This chain uses TRBV30 with TRBJ1-3; no clear D. Between the trimmed V and J ends, which lost 4 bases and 0 bases, there was a span of 13 bases. This CDR3 region has 15 residues. CDR1 and CDR2 from the germline V gene are GTSNPN and SVGIG (reference sequence).

The gene calls are TRBV6-1 and TRBJ1-1; D might be TRBD1 (5 bases). V lost 9 bases and J 3 bases, leaving 20 bases between the germline ends. Germline CDR1 and CDR2: MNHNS and SASEGT. The CDR3 loop spans 15 amino acids. The CDR3 sequence: CASWGFREEDTEAFF. DNA of the CDR3: TGTGCCAGTTGGGGCTTTCGGGAGGAGGACACTGAAGCTTTCTTT.

The chain recombines TRBV18 with TRBJ2-7; 7 positions match TRBD1. The V gene's germline CDR1 is KGHSH and CDR2 LQKENI. The CDR3 runs 14 residues. V trimming: 3 bases; J trimming: 3 bases; junction bases outside the gene matches: 5. CDR3 sequence: CASSPQGVYYEQYF. For the CDR3, the DNA is TGTGCCAGCTCACCGCAGGGGGTGTACTACGAGCAGTACTTC.

Points on this clone: The same CDR3 arises from other DNA sequences in this sample as well. The chain combines TRBV9 with TRBJ2-5; D gene unclear. The CDR3 consists of 13 residues. V lost 0 bases and J 4 bases, leaving 7 bases between the germline ends. CDR1 and CDR2 from the germline V gene are SGDLS and YYNGEE. The CDR3 sequence: CASSVGGVETQYF. The CDR3 DNA reads as TGTGCCAGCAGCGTAGGAGGCGTAGAGACCCAGTACTTC.

The chain is built from TRBV14 and TRBJ1-6, with 9 bases identical to TRBD1. This CDR3 has 15 residues. Germline V gene lookup returns CDR1 SGHDN and CDR2 FVKESK. V shed 4 bases and J 11 bases; nucleotides not matched to a gene: 9. The CDR3 protein is CASSPVGQGGPPLHF. The DNA for the CDR3 is TGTGCCAGCAGCCCTGTGGGACAGGGAGGTCCACCCCTCCACTTT.

The gene calls are TRBV4-1 and TRBJ1-1, with D unclear. V lost 4 bases and J 3 bases, leaving 21 bases between the germline ends. The CDR3 spans 17 residues. The germline CDR1 and CDR2 sequences are MGHRA and YSYEKL. The chain's CDR3 is CASSRYPTTERDTEAFF. The CDR3 coding sequence is TGCGCCAGCAGCCGATACCCGACGACCGAGCGAGACACTGAAGCTTTCTTT.

J is TRBJ2-7 and V is TRBV28; D not resolved. V lost 2 bases, J lost 2 bases, and 7 bases lay in between. Germline V CDR1 and CDR2: MDHEN, SYDVKM. The CDR3 consists of 13 residues. The CDR3 nucleotides are TGTGCCAGCAGTTTACAGCCGGCCTACGAGCAGTACTTC. Translating gives CASSLQPAYEQYF.

The chain employs TRBV19 and TRBJ2-7; D perhaps matches TRBD1 (7 bases). CDR1 is LNHDA and CDR2 is SQIVND in the germline V gene (reference sequence). V was clipped by 5 bases and J by 0 bases, with 11 bases between them. The CDR3 is 14 residues long. CDR3 DNA: TGTGCCAGTAGTTGGGGGGACAGCTCCTACGAGCAGTACTTC. This translates into CASSWGDSSYEQYF.

The chain uses TRBV6-5 and TRBJ2-3; the D is unclear. Germline V gene sequence: CDR1 MNHEY, CDR2 SVGAGI. This CDR3 is built from 15 residues. The V end lost 6 bases, the J end lost 0 bases, and 13 bases lay between the germline ends. In DNA, the CDR3 is TGTGCCAGCAGCCCCTACATCGATAGCACAGATACGCAGTATTTT. Translating it yields CASSPYIDSTDTQYF.

J is TRBJ1-5 and V is TRBV4-1; D ambiguous. There are 14 residues in the CDR3. The V gene's germline CDR1 is MGHRA and CDR2 YSYEKL. The V end lost 3 bases, the J end lost 5 bases, and 11 bases lay between the germline ends. The CDR3 protein is CASSQREDHQPQHF. The CDR3 DNA reads as TGCGCCAGCAGCCAGAGGGAGGACCATCAGCCCCAGCATTTT.

The chain is built from TRBV6-6 and TRBJ2-5; no definite D call. The germline CDR1 and CDR2 sequences are MNHNY and SVGAGI (reference sequence). V lost 7 bases and J lost 2, with 20 bases in between. The CDR3 is made up of 16 amino acids. This CDR3 is CASTSSIGAHQETQYF. CDR3 DNA sequence: TGTGCCAGCACCTCCTCTATTGGCGCACATCAAGAGACCCAGTACTTC.

This clone was counted a single time. This chain connects TRBV6-1 to TRBJ2-1; a possible D gene is TRBD2 (5 bases). CDR1 MNHNS and CDR2 SASEGT come from the germline V gene. This CDR3 has 15 amino acids. V lost 1 base to trimming and J lost 8 bases, with 15 bases between them. This chain's CDR3 is CASSEGRRGLDEQFF. The DNA for the CDR3 is TGTGCCAGCAGTGAAGGCCGCCGGGGTCTGGATGAGCAGTTCTTC.

V is TRBV15 and J is TRBJ1-5; the D is unclear. V was pared by 0 bases and J by 0 bases, with 3 bases between. Germline lookup yields CDR1 LNHNV and CDR2 YYDKDF (reference sequence). The CDR3 covers 14 residues. The CDR3 sequence: CATSRDHSNQPQHF. The CDR3, as DNA: TGTGCCACCAGCAGAGATCATAGCAATCAGCCCCAGCATTTT. The variable domain in full, with the rest retrieved from reference TRBV15 and TRBJ1-5, is DAMVIQNPRYQVTQFGKPVTLSCSQTLNHNVMYWYQQKSSQAPKLLFHYYDKDFNNEADTPDNFQSRRPNTSFCFLDIRSPGLGDTAMYLCATSRDHSNQPQHFGDGTRLSIL.

The chain uses TRBV14 and TRBJ1-5; D gene ambiguous. Deletions cut 1 base from V and 3 bases from J, with 10 bases between. This CDR3 comprises 15 residues. From germline, CDR1 is SGHDN and CDR2 FVKESK. The chain's CDR3 is CASSQAPSYNQPQHF. The DNA for the CDR3 is TGTGCCAGCAGCCAAGCCCCGAGTTACAATCAGCCCCAGCATTTT.

The gene calls are TRBV4-1 and TRBJ2-7, with 7 bases matching TRBD1. CDR3 length: 14 amino acids. V gave up 4 bases and J gave up 8 bases; unmatched junction bases: 11. Germline loops: CDR1 MGHRA, CDR2 YSYEKL. The CDR3 sequence: CASSLATGFDQQYF. The CDR3 DNA follows: TGCGCCAGCAGCCTGGCGACAGGGTTTGATCAGCAGTACTTC.

The rearrangement uses TRBV5-1 and TRBJ2-1, with 8 nucleotides matching TRBD2. The CDR3 covers 15 residues. Germline V CDR1 and CDR2: SGHRS, YFSETQ. V lost 4 bases to trimming and J lost 8 bases; unmatched junction nucleotides: 11. As DNA, the CDR3 is TGCGCCAGCAGCCTATGGGGGACTAGAGAGGATGAGCAGTTCTTC. It yields the protein CASSLWGTREDEQFF. The whole variable domain, remainder taken from reference TRBV5-1 and TRBJ2-1, is KAGVTQTPRYLIKTRGQQVTLSCSPISGHRSVSWYQQTPGQGLQFLFEYFSETQRNKGNFPGRFSGRQFSNSRSEMNVSTLELGDSALYLCASSLWGTREDEQFFGPGTRLTVL.